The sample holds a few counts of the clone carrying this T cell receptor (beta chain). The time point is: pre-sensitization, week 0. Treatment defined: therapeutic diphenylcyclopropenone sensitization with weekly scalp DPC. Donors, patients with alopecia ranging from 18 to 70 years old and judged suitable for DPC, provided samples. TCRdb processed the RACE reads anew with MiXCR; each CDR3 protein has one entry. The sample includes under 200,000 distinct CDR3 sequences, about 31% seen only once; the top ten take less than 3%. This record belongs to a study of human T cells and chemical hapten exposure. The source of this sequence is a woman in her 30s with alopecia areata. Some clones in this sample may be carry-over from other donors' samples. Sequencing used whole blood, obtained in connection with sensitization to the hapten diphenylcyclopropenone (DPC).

CDR3 in DNA: TGTGCCAGCAGCCCCCCGGGGGCAGGTCACTATGGCTACACCTTC. Encoded protein: CASSPPGAGHYGYTF. The chain employs TRBV7-8 and TRBJ1-2; tentative D call: TRBD1 (6 bases). Germline V gene data show CDR1 as SGHVS and CDR2 as FQNEAQ. V was shortened by 5 bases and J by 3 bases, with 16 bases between the two germline ends. This CDR3 is 15 amino acids long.